Listed below are T cell receptor beta chains from one sample, sequenced in a study of cytomegalovirus exposure and HLA in healthy donors. Repertoires were generated with immunoSEQ multiplex PCR, while TCRdb's copy carries only in-frame clones and drops some. The sample yields 150,000 to 200,000 clones, around 65% seen once. The sequencing sample was made of PBMCs. The receptors originated from a woman aged 40 to 50 in good health and CMV-seropositive. The CDR3 runs from the conserved cysteine through the conserved F or W. A D gene is named only where the DNA matches it firmly. Expanded clones get a size class; other rows say once, few or many, or leave the size out.

>TRBV5-4|TRBJ2-6|-|TRBD1
TGTGCCAGCAGCACTCCGGGACAGGGGCCCTCTGGGGCCAACGTCCTGACTTTC
CASSTPGQGPSGANVLTF
>TRBV7-2|TRBJ2-7|-|-
TGTGCCAGCAGCTTAATACAGGCCCACGAGCAGTACTTC
CASSLIQAHEQYF
>TRBV4-1|TRBJ2-3|-|TRBD1
TGCGCCAGCAGCCAATACGACAGGGGTACAGATACGCAGTATTTT
CASSQYDRGTDTQYF
>TRBV4-2|TRBJ2-3|-|-
TGTGCCAGCAGCCAAGATAGATGGGCGAGCCCCACAGATACGCAGTATTTT
CASSQDRWASPTDTQYF
>TRBV7-2|TRBJ2-1|-|TRBD1
TGTGCCAGCAGCTTACCGGACAGGGGCCACAATGAGCAGTTCTTC
CASSLPDRGHNEQFF
>TRBV25-1|TRBJ1-2|once|TRBD1
TGTGCCAGCAGTCCGGGACAGGGGGCGATTCCCTATGGCTACACCTTC
CASSPGQGAIPYGYTF
>TRBV19|TRBJ2-3|-|TRBD1
TGTGCCAGTAGTATTAGGACAGGGGGCGCGGATACGCAGTATTTT
CASSIRTGGADTQYF
>TRBV5-4|TRBJ2-1|-|TRBD2
TGTGCCAGCAGCCATAGCGGGGGACCCTACAATGAGCAGTTCTTC
CASSHSGGPYNEQFF
>TRBV9|TRBJ2-7|-|TRBD1
TGTGCCAGCAGCGTAGGACCCGGGACAGGGTCCTCCGAGCAGTACTTC
CASSVGPGTGSSEQYF
>TRBV7-2|TRBJ2-1|-|TRBD1
TGTGCCAGCAGACCAGGGGGCCCCTACAATGAGCAGTTCTTC
CASRPGGPYNEQFF
>TRBV29-1|TRBJ2-5|-|TRBD1
TGCAGCGTTGAAGCCAAACAGGGGGAAGAGACCCAGTACTTC
CSVEAKQGEETQYF
>TRBV21-1|TRBJ1-2|-|-
TGTGCCAGCAGCAAATCCCCCGACCCCCGGGTGATGGGCTACACCTTC
CASSKSPDPRVMGYTF
>TRBV2|TRBJ1-3|-|-
TGTGCCAGCAGGAAGGACACGGTCTATGGAAACACCATATATTTT
CASRKDTVYGNTIYF
>TRBV7-2|TRBJ2-1|-|TRBD2
TGTGCCAGCAGCTTTAGCGGGGGCTCCTACAATGAGCAGTTCTTC
CASSFSGGSYNEQFF
>TRBV28|TRBJ2-4|-|-
TGTGCCAGCAGTTCGAGGCGACCTTTTAACATTCAGTACTTC
CASSSRRPFNIQYF
>TRBV25-1|TRBJ2-7|-|TRBD1
TGTGCCAGCAGTGGGGACAGGATATCCTACGAGCAGTACTTC
CASSGDRISYEQYF
>TRBV29-1|TRBJ1-2|-|TRBD1
TGCAGCGTTGAAACCCGGGACAGGGGTGGCTACACCTTC
CSVETRDRGGYTF
>TRBV28|TRBJ2-5|once|TRBD1
TGTGCCAGCAGTTTACGGGCAGGGGGCTTTCAAGAGACCCAGTACTTC
CASSLRAGGFQETQYF